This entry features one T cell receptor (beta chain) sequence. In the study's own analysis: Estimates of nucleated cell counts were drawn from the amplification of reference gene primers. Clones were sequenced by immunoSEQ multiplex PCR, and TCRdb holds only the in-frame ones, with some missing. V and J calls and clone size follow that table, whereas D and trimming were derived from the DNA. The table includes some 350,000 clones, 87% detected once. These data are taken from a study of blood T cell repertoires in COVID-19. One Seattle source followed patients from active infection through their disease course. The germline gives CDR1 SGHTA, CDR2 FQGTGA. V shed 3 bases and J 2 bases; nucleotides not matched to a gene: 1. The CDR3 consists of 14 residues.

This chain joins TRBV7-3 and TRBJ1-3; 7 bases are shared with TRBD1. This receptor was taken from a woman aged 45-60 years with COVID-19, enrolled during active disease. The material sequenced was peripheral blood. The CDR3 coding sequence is TGTGCCAGCAGCTTGACAGGGACTGGAAACACCATATATTTT. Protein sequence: CASSLTGTGNTIYF.